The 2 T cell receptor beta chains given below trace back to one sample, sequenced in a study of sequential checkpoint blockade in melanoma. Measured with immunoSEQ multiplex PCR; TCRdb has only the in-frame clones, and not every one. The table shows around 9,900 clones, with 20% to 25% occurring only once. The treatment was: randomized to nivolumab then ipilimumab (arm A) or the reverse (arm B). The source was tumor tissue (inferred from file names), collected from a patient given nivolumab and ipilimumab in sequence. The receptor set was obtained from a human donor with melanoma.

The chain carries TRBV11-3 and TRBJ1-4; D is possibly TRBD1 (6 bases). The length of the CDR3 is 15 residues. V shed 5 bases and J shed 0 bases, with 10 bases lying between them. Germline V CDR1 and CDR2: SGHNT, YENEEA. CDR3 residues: CASSQDRTTNEKLFF. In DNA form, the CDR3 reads TGTGCCAGCAGCCAGGACAGAACAACTAATGAAAAACTGTTTTTT. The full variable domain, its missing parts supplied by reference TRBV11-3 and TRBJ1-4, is EAGVVQSPRYKIIEKKQPVAFWCNPISGHNTLYWYLQNLGQGPELLIRYENEEAVDDSQLPKDRFSAERLKGVDSTLKIQPAELGDSAVYLCASSQDRTTNEKLFFGSGTQLSVL.

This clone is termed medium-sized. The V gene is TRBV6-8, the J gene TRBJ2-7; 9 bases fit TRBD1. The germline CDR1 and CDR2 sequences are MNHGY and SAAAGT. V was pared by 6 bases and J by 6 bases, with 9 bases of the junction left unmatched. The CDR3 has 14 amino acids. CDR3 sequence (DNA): TGTGCCAGCAGCCCGGGACAGGGAGACTCCGAGCAGTACTTC. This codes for CASSPGQGDSEQYF.